These T cell receptor beta chains were read from a single sample in a study of T cell changes during pregnancy in multiple sclerosis. TCRdb's table, derived via immunoSEQ multiplex PCR, lists solely in-frame clones and lacks some. The sample has about 73,000 clones, about 92% seen once. The sequenced sample was peripheral blood, obtained in the third trimester of pregnancy. These receptors all stem from a female donor in good health, enrolled as a control in a pregnancy study. Both conserved end residues are trimmed from each CDR3. The order of the fields is J gene, V gene, clone size, CDR3 protein. Clone sizes are given selectively: once, few, many, or a class where the clone is expanded.

TRBJ1-5 TRBV7-2 . ASSFGTGGNQPQH
TRBJ1-2 TRBV9 . ASSVGRGNYGYT
TRBJ2-1 TRBV5-1 once ASSSSGSSYNEQF
TRBJ1-6 TRBV28 once ASRGGDRQNSPLH
TRBJ2-2 TRBV19 few ASRFSGELF
TRBJ2-5 TRBV7-8 . ASSLGIAVLGETQY
TRBJ2-7 TRBV18 . ASSPRVYEQY
TRBJ2-1 TRBV25-1 . ASSEGEGEQF
TRBJ2-2 TRBV7-9 once ASSDRRTGANTGELF
TRBJ1-1 TRBV28 few ASSFSGIRLTAEAF
TRBJ1-6 TRBV7-2 . ASSSAGGSYNSPLH
TRBJ2-7 TRBV10-1 . ASMEGTYEQY
TRBJ2-3 TRBV4-3 once ASSQDNWPAGVNTDTQY
TRBJ1-5 TRBV4-3 . ASSQGTGGDQPQH
TRBJ2-7 TRBV6-1 . ASSDTGGPYEQY
TRBJ1-5 TRBV7-2 . ASSNTIGPQPQH
TRBJ2-1 TRBV7-8 . ASSPLGVANEQF
TRBJ1-6 TRBV5-1 once ASSLAGGPGGDSPLH
TRBJ2-5 TRBV5-4 . ASSPEGVLAGVVRQETQY
TRBJ2-1 TRBV27 . ASRPLRGGSDNEQF
TRBJ2-1 TRBV4-1 . ASSLIPGRDTYNEQF
TRBJ2-7 TRBV27 . ASSVSGRTHYEQY
TRBJ2-5 TRBV6-6 . ASSVAGGEETQY
TRBJ2-5 TRBV2 . ASSVSLDGTQY
TRBJ2-2 TRBV5-4 . ASSFHGGQGTGELF
TRBJ2-5 TRBV19 . ASSIDRTYQETQY
TRBJ2-7 TRBV6-5 . ASSSGTSGREQY
TRBJ2-2 TRBV4-2 . ASSQDWGGNTGELF